Each of the 18 T cell receptor beta chains below was sequenced from the same sample in a study of blood T cell repertoires in COVID-19. Some clones are missing from TCRdb's copy, which holds only in-frame ones; the method was immunoSEQ multiplex PCR. Of roughly 500,000 clones listed, roughly 87% were seen once; the top ten hold 0.9%. The material sequenced was peripheral blood. These receptors were taken from a man younger than 35 with COVID-19, enrolled during active disease.

This clone was picked up a small number of times. The gene calls are TRBV5-1 and TRBJ2-7; TRBD2 aligns across 7 bases. CDR3 length: 16 residues. Per the germline V gene, CDR1 is SGHRS and CDR2 is YFSETQ. J gave up 0 bases and V 3 bases, and 9 bases lay outside the gene matches. The CDR3 region is CASSSVGDYRSYEQYF. The CDR3 DNA reads as TGCGCCAGCAGCTCTGTTGGGGACTACCGCTCCTACGAGCAGTACTTC. Full variable domain (remainder filled in from reference TRBV5-1 and TRBJ2-7): KAGVTQTPRYLIKTRGQQVTLSCSPISGHRSVSWYQQTPGQGLQFLFEYFSETQRNKGNFPGRFSGRQFSNSRSEMNVSTLELGDSALYLCASSSVGDYRSYEQYFGPGTRLTVT.

The V and J genes are TRBV7-3 and TRBJ2-2; 12 bases are shared with TRBD2. Germline loops: CDR1 SGHTA, CDR2 FQGTGA. With V trimmed by 4 bases and J by 7 bases, 4 bases remained unmatched. The CDR3 loop spans 15 amino acids. The chain's CDR3 is CASSSSSGRGGELFF. DNA for the CDR3: TGTGCCAGCAGCTCGTCTAGCGGGAGGGGCGGGGAGCTGTTTTTT.

The V and J genes are TRBV10-2 and TRBJ2-7, with D perhaps TRBD2 (5 bases). This CDR3 comprises 14 residues. The germline V and J ends were trimmed by 4 bases and 0 bases, with 10 bases remaining between them. Germline-derived CDR1 and CDR2 are WSHSY and SAAADI. The DNA for the CDR3 is TGCGCCAGCAGTGTTACTAGAAACTCCTACGAGCAGTACTTC. The encoded protein is CASSVTRNSYEQYF.

This rearrangement joins TRBV6-5 to TRBJ2-1, with TRBD2 matching 8 bases. The germline V gene encodes CDR1 MNHEY and CDR2 SVGAGI. Trimming removed 2 bases from V and 5 bases from J; junction bases left unmatched: 8. This CDR3 comprises 16 residues. CDR3 nucleotides: TGTGCCAGCAGTTACGGACCTCTAGCGGGCAACAATGAGCAGTTCTTC. This encodes CASSYGPLAGNNEQFF.

The chain employs TRBV6-5 and TRBJ1-2; a possible D gene is TRBD1 (5 bases). The CDR3 runs 15 residues. V lost 6 bases and J lost 4, with 18 bases in between. From germline, CDR1 is MNHEY and CDR2 SVGAGI. For the CDR3, the DNA is TGTGCCAGCAGGAAGGACCCGACAGCCCCCTATGGCTACACCTTC. It is translated as CASRKDPTAPYGYTF.

The chain recombines TRBV5-1 with TRBJ1-2; 8 bases agree with TRBD1. The CDR3 sequence is 14 residues long. Germline V gene lookup returns CDR1 SGHRS and CDR2 YFSETQ. With V trimmed by 0 bases and J by 5 bases, 3 bases remained unmatched. The CDR3 sequence is CASSLEGQEYGYTF. CDR3 in DNA: TGCGCCAGCAGCTTGGAGGGACAGGAATATGGCTACACCTTC.

V gene TRBV25-1 combines with J gene TRBJ2-7, with D unresolved. Per the germline V gene, CDR1 is MGHDK and CDR2 is SYGVNS. V lost 4 bases and J lost 3, with 10 bases in between. CDR3 length: 13 residues. The CDR3 loop reads CASSGLGHYEQYF. DNA of the CDR3: TGTGCCAGCAGTGGGCTAGGTCACTACGAGCAGTACTTC.

V is TRBV30 and J is TRBJ2-7; D is perhaps TRBD1 (6 bases). Trimming removed 0 bases at V and 1 base at J, with 7 bases between. Germline V gives CDR1 GTSNPN, CDR2 SVGIG (reference sequence). This CDR3 is 13 amino acids long. CDR3 amino acids: CAWSVQGSYEQYF. The DNA of the CDR3 is TGTGCCTGGAGTGTACAGGGATCCTACGAGCAGTACTTC. The entire variable domain, with the rest obtained from reference TRBV30 and TRBJ2-7, is as follows: SQTIHQWPATLVQPVGSPLSLECTVEGTSNPNLYWYRQAAGRGLQLLFYSVGIGQISSEVPQNLSASRPQDRQFILSSKKLLLSDSGFYLCAWSVQGSYEQYFGPGTRLTVT.

The J gene is TRBJ1-2, the V gene TRBV2; unclear D gene. Per the germline V gene, CDR1 is SNHLY and CDR2 is FYNNEI. Trimming took 3 bases from V and 4 from J, leaving 15 bases between them. The CDR3 spans 15 residues. The DNA of the CDR3 is TGTGCCAGCAGTGAGTCCCCCGGGGTTGGCTATGGCTACACCTTC. As protein: CASSESPGVGYGYTF.

V usage is TRBV18 and J usage is TRBJ2-7, with D possibly TRBD2 on 5 matching bases. From germline, CDR1 is KGHSH and CDR2 LQKENI. This CDR3 spans 14 amino acids. Trimming removed 3 bases at V and 2 bases at J, with 11 bases between. CDR3: CASSPTEDPYEQYF. Written as DNA, the CDR3 is TGTGCCAGCTCACCGACGGAGGACCCCTACGAGCAGTACTTC.

In its sample, this clone was seen once. At the DNA level, this CDR3 is encoded by other sequences in the same sample as well. The rearrangement joins TRBV7-9 to TRBJ1-4, with D maybe TRBD1 (5 bases). CDR1 is SEHNR, CDR2 FQNEAQ, per germline (reference sequence). Trimming cost V 5 bases and J 4 bases, with 14 bases left between them. The CDR3 has 15 residues. CDR3 DNA: TGTGCCAGCAGCCCCATGGGACTTTTTAATGAAAAACTGTTTTTT. Translation: CASSPMGLFNEKLFF.

Notes on this clone: Other DNA sequences of this sample code for an identical CDR3. The rearrangement joins TRBV14 to TRBJ2-7; the D is unclear. CDR1 is SGHDN and CDR2 is FVKESK in the germline V gene. V shed 4 bases and J shed 6 bases, with 7 bases lying between them. This CDR3 has 11 residues. The DNA of the CDR3 is TGTGCCAGCAGCCTCGGTCTCGAGCAGTACTTC. Translating it yields CASSLGLEQYF.

The chain links TRBV19 to TRBJ2-4, with a weak D call TRBD2 (6 bases). V shed 6 bases and J shed 8 bases, with 11 bases lying between them. Germline lookup yields CDR1 LNHDA and CDR2 SQIVND (reference sequence). The CDR3 runs 12 residues. The CDR3 spells CASRDPGDIQYF. CDR3 sequence (DNA): TGTGCCAGTAGAGACCCGGGAGACATTCAGTACTTC.

The V call is TRBV11-2, the J call TRBJ1-3, with D unresolved. Deletions cut 4 bases from V and 0 bases from J, with 7 bases between. This CDR3 spans 14 amino acids. The germline CDR1 and CDR2 sequences are SGHAT and FQNNGV. The CDR3 coding sequence is TGTGCCAGCAGCTCGGACTTCTCTGGAAACACCATATATTTT. Its protein product is CASSSDFSGNTIYF.

In its sample, this clone was seen once. The V and J genes are TRBV7-8 and TRBJ1-2, with 8 bases identical to TRBD1. V trimming: 4 bases; J trimming: 6 bases; junction bases outside the gene matches: 10. The CDR3 consists of 15 residues. Germline loops: CDR1 SGHVS, CDR2 FQNEAQ. This chain's CDR3 is CASSWMGQAVDGYTF. In DNA form, the CDR3 reads TGTGCCAGCAGCTGGATGGGACAGGCCGTGGATGGCTACACCTTC.

The sample holds one count of this clone. J is TRBJ2-7 and V is TRBV7-9, with 10 bases aligning to TRBD1. J gave up 2 bases and V 1 base, and 8 bases lay outside the gene matches. CDR3 length: 17 residues. Germline V gives CDR1 SEHNR, CDR2 FQNEAQ (reference sequence). This CDR3 is CASSLGVGDRGTYEQYF. The CDR3 nucleotides are TGTGCCAGCAGCTTAGGAGTAGGGGACAGGGGAACCTACGAGCAGTACTTC.

The genes are TRBV19 and TRBJ2-7; perhaps TRBD1 as D (5 bases). The CDR3 consists of 13 residues. The ends were cut back, 10 bases at V and 4 bases at J, with 17 bases in the middle. Germline V CDR1 and CDR2: LNHDA, SQIVND (reference sequence). Here the CDR3 DNA reads TGTGCCATAAAGACAGATTTCACTTACGAGCAGTACTTC. Amino acids: CAIKTDFTYEQYF.

The CDR3 protein is CASSLSGQVYSNQPQHF. CDR3 in DNA: TGTGCCAGCAGCTTGTCAGGACAGGTCTATAGCAATCAGCCCCAGCATTTT. This chain links TRBV5-5 with TRBJ1-5; 7 bases are a match to TRBD1. After removal of 1 base from V and 0 bases from J, the junction contained 7 bases not matched to a gene. This CDR3 is 17 amino acids long. Per germline, CDR1 SGHKS and CDR2 YYEKEE (reference sequence). Using reference TRBV5-5 and TRBJ1-5 for the parts outside the CDR3, the full variable domain is DAGVTQSPTHLIKTRGQQVTLRCSPISGHKSVSWYQQVLGQGPQFIFQYYEKEERGRGNFPDRFSARQFPNYSSELNVNALLLGDSALYLCASSLSGQVYSNQPQHFGDGTRLSIL.